This TCR beta chain was retrieved from a study of T-cell reconstitution after alpha-beta-depleted transplantation in children. The study's findings and limits: One year after transplant, T-cell counts and diversity came mostly from newly produced T cells. By about two months after transplant, alpha-beta T cells reportedly arose from several hundred graft clones that had expanded. Surviving thymic progenitors and recipient T cells were the source of high TCRbeta diversity at day 60 in some patients.

This CDR3 region has 16 residues. Germline CDR1 LNHNV, CDR2 YYDKDF (reference sequence). The V and J ends lost 1 base and 6 bases, in that order; junction bases with no gene match: 7. During its preparation, the TCRbeta library received unique molecular identifiers. TCRdb redid the calling of the PCR reads with MiXCR, one entry per CDR3 protein. The data hold about a million distinct CDR3 sequences, with roughly 29% observed a single time. This clonotype was counted between two and nine times. What it recognizes is unknown. The rearrangement links TRBV15 to TRBJ2-3, with 10 bases lining up with TRBD2. The sequence was obtained from a boy under two years old who had a stem cell transplant for SCID, so the T cells may come from the graft donor. The source was PBMCs, mostly from graft donor cells, collected 360 days after TCRalphabeta/CD19-depleted stem cell transplant. CDR3 nucleotides: TGTGCCACCAGCAGAGTAGCGCTAGCGGGGGTGGATACGCAGTATTTT. This gives the protein CATSRVALAGVDTQYF.